This T cell receptor beta chain was sequenced for a study of blood T cell repertoires in COVID-19. V was cut by 2 bases and J by 3 bases, with 7 bases left in between. CDR3 size: 14 residues. The germline V gene encodes CDR1 MDHEN and CDR2 SYDVKM. Some clones are missing from TCRdb's copy, which holds only in-frame ones; the method was immunoSEQ multiplex PCR. Of around 180,000 clones in the sample, roughly three quarters are singletons; the top ten hold roughly 17%. The receptor was derived from a man in his sixties with active or convalescent COVID-19. The sample comprised peripheral blood. The chain has TRBV28 and TRBJ1-4; maybe TRBD1 (5 bases). The CDR3 protein is CASSLGGSNEKLFF. In DNA, the CDR3 is TGTGCCAGCAGTTTAGGGGGGTCTAATGAAAAACTGTTTTTT.